The rows below give T cell receptor beta chains drawn from one sample of a study of blood T cell repertoires in COVID-19. Profiled with immunoSEQ multiplex PCR; TCRdb holds only in-frame clones, not every one. The sample lists about 160,000 clones, about 80% occurring once. Sequenced input: peripheral blood. These receptors were taken from a man aged 60 to 69 with acute or convalescent COVID-19. Each CDR3 is given without its conserved first and last residue. Only part of the rows carry a size: once, few, many, or a class if the clone is expanded.

V	J	size	CDR3
TRBV7-9	TRBJ2-7	once	ASRPGQGSPEQY
TRBV29-1	TRBJ2-7	NA	SAGQYEQY
TRBV7-3	TRBJ2-7	NA	ASSSGESSYEQY
TRBV2	TRBJ2-7	NA	ASSEALQGRPTPYEQY
TRBV5-4	TRBJ1-1	NA	ASSLETGEAF
TRBV19	TRBJ1-1	NA	ASSNLGTANTEAF
TRBV27	TRBJ2-1	NA	ASSLVAGGTGVKNEQF
TRBV5-4	TRBJ2-5	NA	ASSLQQPQETQY
TRBV4-1	TRBJ1-1	NA	ASSQGLGTEAF
TRBV6-6	TRBJ2-2	NA	ASSYSTGKNTGELF
TRBV27	TRBJ1-6	NA	ASSLRAGVYNSPLH
TRBV18	TRBJ2-7	NA	ASSPGTSGRNSYEQY
TRBV2	TRBJ2-7	NA	ASSTGQGTYEQY
TRBV19	TRBJ1-2	few	ASSAGDGYT
TRBV4-1	TRBJ1-5	NA	ASSQATSGTGAQPQH
TRBV28	TRBJ2-7	once	ASSLVGTGGSREQY
TRBV7-9	TRBJ2-1	NA	ASSFRDRGGDEQF
TRBV27	TRBJ2-1	NA	ASSLQNTYNEQF
TRBV24-1	TRBJ2-2	NA	ATSDQMTGRTGELF
TRBV24-1	TRBJ1-5	NA	ATSDSGGNPQH
TRBV27	TRBJ1-6	NA	ASSLRGLNSPLH
TRBV29-1	TRBJ1-5	NA	SVGGRSGPDQPQH
TRBV6-2/TRBV6-3	TRBJ1-5	NA	ASSPRQGSEPQH
TRBV10-3	TRBJ1-2	NA	ATHTGGVGYT
TRBV6-2/TRBV6-3	TRBJ2-1	NA	ASSPGGGQVYEQF
TRBV5-4	TRBJ2-3	NA	ASSRSGAYTDTQY
TRBV12-3/TRBV12-4	TRBJ1-2	NA	ASSLPRYYGYT
TRBV11-2	TRBJ2-5	NA	ASSPGVQETQY
TRBV30	TRBJ2-1	NA	AWSATPGQQSQKQF
TRBV15	TRBJ1-3	NA	ATSSTGARGNTIY
TRBV5-6	TRBJ2-3	few	ASSKPGGTDTQY
TRBV4-2	TRBJ2-3	NA	ASSQDTGLATDTQY
TRBV19	TRBJ2-7	NA	ASSEVVFYEQY
TRBV24-1	TRBJ2-2	NA	ATSDLDRGNTGELF
TRBV19	TRBJ1-5	NA	ASSPGQGRQPQH
TRBV7-9	TRBJ1-5	few	ASSHPKGDYSNQPQH
TRBV11-2	TRBJ1-2	NA	ASSLTRYGYT
TRBV18	TRBJ1-5	NA	ASSRDDQPQH
TRBV27	TRBJ2-3	NA	ASSFGGGGADTQY
TRBV5-6	TRBJ1-2	NA	ASSLEGQGADYGYT
TRBV14	TRBJ2-7	NA	ASSQDLHRAGEQY
TRBV9	TRBJ2-1	NA	ASSGWTGGVNEQF
TRBV3-1/TRBV3-2	TRBJ1-1	once	ASSQMDIMKGAF
TRBV11-2	TRBJ2-7	NA	ASSKQGAGYEQY
TRBV6-5	TRBJ2-1	NA	ASSSGGLGTYNEQF
TRBV19	TRBJ2-6	NA	ASSIVGASGANVLT
TRBV4-1	TRBJ2-1	NA	ASSQEASGGRSSYNEQF
TRBV6-2/TRBV6-3	TRBJ1-1	few	ASSLRRPHGVTEAF
TRBV15	TRBJ2-2	NA	ATSPTGFAGELF
TRBV11-2	TRBJ1-1	NA	ASSLNRNTLNTEAF
TRBV14	TRBJ1-2	NA	ASSPGVDYGYT
TRBV7-3	TRBJ2-1	NA	ASSAGQRTWF
TRBV5-5	TRBJ2-1	NA	ASSSPGTGYNEQF
TRBV5-1	TRBJ1-2	few	ASSLKTANYGYT
TRBV3-1/TRBV3-2	TRBJ2-1	NA	ASSDDSEQF
TRBV30	TRBJ1-2	NA	AWSFAGTGNYGYT
TRBV9	TRBJ1-4	once	ASSAAGGIGEKLF